This T cell receptor beta chain was identified in a study of blood T cell repertoires in COVID-19. The protocol was immunoSEQ multiplex PCR, while the TCRdb copy is restricted to in-frame clones and leaves out a portion. Here the sample spans tens of thousands of clones, over 80% being singletons. CDR3 size: 14 residues. The V end was cut by 3 bases, the J end by 4 bases, with 13 bases between. Germline V gene lookup returns CDR1 LNHDA and CDR2 SQIVND (reference sequence). The chain couples TRBV19 to TRBJ2-7, with D possibly being TRBD2 (6 bases). The clonotype originates from a woman aged 45-59 years with acute or convalescent COVID-19. The sample comprised peripheral blood. The CDR3, as DNA: TGTGCCAGTAGTATTAGAGCGGGTTATTACGAGCAGTACTTC. Translation gives CASSIRAGYYEQYF.